The present T cell receptor (beta chain) was sequenced within a study of T cells in Graves' hyperthyroidism and ophthalmopathy. Across the whole study: Any treatment followed the collection of peripheral blood at initial diagnosis. General study findings and limits: In simple terms, a model built on 13 V-J features told ophthalmopathy apart from stable hyperthyroidism.

The CDR3 totals 15 residues. Deletions cut 6 bases from V and 1 base from J, with 15 bases between. CDR1 and CDR2 from the germline V gene are KGHSH and LQKENI. Patients were excluded because of uncontrolled infection, other autoimmune disease, pregnancy or lactation. The CDR3 regions of TCR beta were amplified from RNA transcripts. Initially, a first-round RT-PCR of the TCR CDR3 employed the HTBI primer set. TCRdb used MiXCR to reprocess the multiplex PCR reads, holding one entry per CDR3 protein. This repertoire shows about 480,000 distinct CDR3 sequences, approximately 15% found once; its top ten account for under 20%. This clonotype has at least ten counts. Its antigen is as yet unknown.

Sequences were obtained from blood. V usage is TRBV18 and J usage is TRBJ1-1; D call uncertain. This sequence was found in a woman between 18 and 29 years old with Graves' hyperthyroidism. The CDR3 nucleotides are TGTGCCAGCTCTCGTAGAACCGGAGGGAACACTGAAGCTTTCTTT. Translating gives CASSRRTGGNTEAFF. The variable domain in full, completed from reference TRBV18 and TRBJ1-1, reads NAGVMQNPRHLVRRRGQEARLRCSPMKGHSHVYWYRQLPEEGLKFMVYLQKENIIDESGMPKERFSAEFPKEGPSILRIQQVVRGDSAAYFCASSRRTGGNTEAFFGQGTRLTVV.